Sequencing of this T cell receptor beta chain was carried out in a study of T cell responses to AZD1222 COVID-19 vaccine. TCRdb keeps only in-frame clones here, not all; method: immunoSEQ multiplex PCR. The profile shows fewer than 120,000 clones, approximately 90% of them singletons. V shed 4 bases, J shed 4 bases, and the junction held 7 bases outside the gene matches. Germline CDR1 and CDR2: MNHNS and SASEGT. The CDR3 sequence is 16 residues long. The chain carries TRBV6-1 and TRBJ1-4; TRBD1 agrees at 9 bases. The clonotype originates from an adult in good health. The specimen comprised peripheral blood, sampled on day 0 of AZD1222 vaccination. The CDR3 is CASSGGQGLGNEKLFF. The DNA of the CDR3 is TGTGCCAGCAGTGGGGGACAGGGACTGGGTAATGAAAAACTGTTTTTT.